Sequencing of this T cell receptor (beta chain) was carried out in a study of neoadjuvant anti-PD-1 for oral cavity cancer. Specified time point: after neoadjuvant nivolumab, at surgical resection. The V and J ends lost 4 bases and 5 bases, in that order; junction bases with no gene match: 5. The CDR3 is 15 residues long. CDR1 and CDR2 from the germline V gene are KGHSH and LQKENI. Data came from immunoSEQ multiplex PCR; TCRdb stores just in-frame clones and leaves some out. The sample lists approximately 15,000 clones, 40% occurring once. This chain connects TRBV18 to TRBJ1-6; 7 bases agree with TRBD1. Sequenced material: tumor tissue, taken after nivolumab (anti-PD-1) treatment. The TCR originated in a person between 40 and 79 years old with oral cavity squamous cell carcinoma. The CDR3 DNA sequence: TGTGCCAGCTCACAAGAGACAGGGAATAATTCACCCCTCCACTTT. Its protein product is CASSQETGNNSPLHF.